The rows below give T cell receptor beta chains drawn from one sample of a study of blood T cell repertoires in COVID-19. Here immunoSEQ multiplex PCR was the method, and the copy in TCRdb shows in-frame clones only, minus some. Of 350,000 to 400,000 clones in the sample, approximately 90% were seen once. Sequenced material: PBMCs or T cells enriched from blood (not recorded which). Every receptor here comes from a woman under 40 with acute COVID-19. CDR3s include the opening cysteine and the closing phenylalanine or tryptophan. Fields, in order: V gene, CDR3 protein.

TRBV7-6 CASSLQAGGSSVTDTQYF
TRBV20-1 CSAQAGYGYTF
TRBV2 CASSGAETSGNNEQFF
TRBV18 CASSPLNSGYGEQYF
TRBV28 CASSPGSPDGPYEQYF
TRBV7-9 CASSSPSGERSYEQYF
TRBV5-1 CASSFGSGYYEQYF
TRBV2 CASRFYRDSYEQYF
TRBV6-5 CASSYRQGMLNTEAFF
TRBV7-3 CASSSTLTGVNTGELFF
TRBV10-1 CASSESGAANEKLFF
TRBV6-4 CASSDSRGQGEEQYF
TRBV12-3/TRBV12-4 CASSLGRGDGYTF
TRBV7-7 CASSRREDSRYNEQFF
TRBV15 CATSRDRLQGRKEAFF
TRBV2 CASSSGGPYEQYF
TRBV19 CASSSNNSPLHF
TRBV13 CASSLTRTGNYGYTF
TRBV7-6 CASSLGPNNSPLHF
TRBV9 CASSVGGGDYEQYF
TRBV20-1 CSASLPRAGAVNQPQHF
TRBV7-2 CASSRRTSGGGQETQYF
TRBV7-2 CASSLSRGSYEQYF